Listed here is a single T cell receptor beta chain. Its antigen is still unknown. The repertoire was sequenced with immunoSEQ multiplex PCR; TCRdb's copy has only in-frame clones and lacks some. Of around 1.4 million clones in the sample, approximately 98.5% were seen once. The CDR3 extends over 15 amino acids. V shed 4 bases and J shed 1 base, with 11 bases lying between them. Germline V lookup: CDR1 MDHEN, CDR2 SYDVKM. This record belongs to a study of shared clonotypes between healthy human individuals. Study-wide findings and caveats: Sampling covered blood only; tissue repertoires likely differ.

The clonotype comes from a man between 25 and 39 years old in good health. V gene TRBV28 combines with J gene TRBJ2-4; either TRBD1 or TRBD2 may supply D (5 bases each). The sample comprised naive CD4+ T cells sorted from blood. Subset here: CD45RA+ positively selected. As DNA, the CDR3 is TGTGCCAGCAGTTACGGATGGGGGGCCAAAAACATTCAGTACTTC. This codes for CASSYGWGAKNIQYF.